This T cell receptor beta chain was captured by sequencing in a study of blood T cell repertoires in COVID-19. Background on the study: Italy, Spain and the United States were the sources of the convalescent and acute COVID-19 samples.

As handled by the study authors: Scientists estimated how many nucleated cells there were by amplifying reference gene primers. Sequencing used immunoSEQ multiplex PCR; TCRdb keeps in-frame clones, though not all of them. The DNA was the basis for D and trimming; V, J and clone size are from that table. The table has approximately 260,000 clones, approximately 83% seen once. Trimming took 4 bases from V and 5 from J, leaving 12 bases between them. Per the germline V gene, CDR1 is SGHDN and CDR2 is FVKESK. The CDR3 runs 15 residues. The chain combines TRBV14 with TRBJ1-6; a weak D match, TRBD1 (5 bases). Sequencing was carried out using PBMCs or T cells enriched from blood (not recorded which). The clonotype comes from a woman aged 40-49 years with acute COVID-19. The CDR3 coding sequence is TGTGCCAGCAGCCGTGCAGGGTCGAATAATTCACCCCTCCACTTT. This sequence encodes CASSRAGSNNSPLHF.